The next 5 T cell receptor beta chains were all read from a single sample in a study of control samples from healthy donors and cancer patients. Generated by immunoSEQ multiplex PCR, the TCRdb table keeps only in-frame clones and is missing some. The repertoire holds around 30,000 clones, with approximately 91% as singletons. The sequencing input was PBMCs. All receptors derive from a man aged 50-59 years with lung cancer.

The chain links TRBV4-1 to TRBJ2-7, with 10 bases identical to TRBD2. The germline V gene encodes CDR1 MGHRA and CDR2 YSYEKL. CDR3 length equals 18 residues. Unmatched junction bases numbered 8, after V lost 0 bases and J lost 0 bases. CDR3 in DNA: TGCGCCAGCAGCCAAGATCCTCTAGCGGGGGAACTCTCCTACGAGCAGTACTTC. It specifies CASSQDPLAGELSYEQYF.

Only a few counts were recorded for this clone. The chain uses TRBV4-1 and TRBJ1-1, with a tentative D call TRBD1 (6 bases). The CDR3 totals 16 residues. Germline CDR1 is MGHRA and CDR2 is YSYEKL. Trimming removed 0 bases at V and 0 bases at J, with 11 bases between. This chain's CDR3 is CASSQDRYRVNTEAFF. The CDR3 DNA is TGCGCCAGCAGCCAAGATCGTTACAGGGTGAACACTGAAGCTTTCTTT.

The J gene is TRBJ2-3, the V gene TRBV27, with D possibly TRBD2 on 5 matching bases. V lost 5 bases and J 0 bases, leaving 9 bases between the germline ends. This CDR3 region has 14 residues. From germline, CDR1 is MNHEY and CDR2 SMNVEV (reference sequence). The CDR3: CASSLWTSTDTQYF. CDR3 nucleotide sequence: TGTGCCAGCAGTCTATGGACTAGCACAGATACGCAGTATTTT.

This clone was observed once. The V and J genes are TRBV3-1 (or the pseudogene TRBV3-2) and TRBJ2-7; tentatively, D is TRBD2 (6 bases). The CDR3 covers 13 residues. V was trimmed by 4 bases and J by 2 bases, leaving 9 bases between them. Germline V lookup: CDR1 LGHDT, CDR2 YNNKEL (reference sequence). The CDR3 loop reads CASSPGGPYEQYF. In DNA, the CDR3 is TGTGCCAGCAGCCCCGGGGGTCCCTACGAGCAGTACTTC.

V usage is TRBV27 and J usage is TRBJ1-4; TRBD1 is a possible D gene (6 bases). Germline CDR1 and CDR2: MNHEY and SMNVEV (reference sequence). Trimming cost V 1 base and J 7 bases, with 16 bases left between them. This CDR3 is built from 16 residues. In nucleotides, the CDR3 is TGTGCCAGCAGTTTATGGGGGACATCCTGGGGTGAAAAACTGTTTTTT. Amino acid sequence: CASSLWGTSWGEKLFF.